Below, 5 T cell receptor beta chains from the same sample are listed, as sequenced in a study of blood T cell repertoires in COVID-19 (TCRdb year 2020). Library prep was done by the immunoSEQ multiplex PCR assay. The table was pulled from immuneACCESS by TCRdb, which kept in-frame rearrangements only. Such tables lose some clones; where checked, under half of the loss comes from unresolved V genes, and the rest has no known cause. This sample gives 150,000 to 200,000 clones in total; roughly nine tenths of them show up just once. 2% to 2.5% of the sample is in the top ten clones. The source material was PBMCs or T cells enriched from blood (not recorded which). These receptors were collected from a woman in her thirties or forties with acute COVID-19.

The chain employs TRBV4-1 and TRBJ1-1; 7 bases match TRBD1. Trimming removed 6 bases from V and 1 base from J; junction bases left unmatched: 8. CDR3 length equals 15 residues. Germline lookup yields CDR1 MGHRA and CDR2 YSYEKL. The CDR3 DNA sequence: TGCGCCAGCAGTCGAACACAGGGGAGGAACACTGAAGCTTTCTTT. It yields the protein CASSRTQGRNTEAFF.

This clone was observed a handful of times. The CDR3: CSASTSGLSYEQYF. The DNA of the CDR3 is TGCAGTGCTAGTACTAGCGGACTCTCCTACGAGCAGTACTTC. The chain combines TRBV20-1 with TRBJ2-7, with 8 nucleotides matching TRBD2. The trim removed 3 bases at V and 0 bases at J, leaving 4 bases unmatched. The CDR3 has 14 residues. CDR1 is DFQATT and CDR2 is SNEGSKA in the germline V gene (reference sequence).

This chain joins TRBV6-2 or TRBV6-3 and TRBJ2-1; 13 nucleotides match TRBD2. J gave up 9 bases and V 7 bases, and 9 bases lay outside the gene matches. Germline V lookup: CDR1 MNHEY, CDR2 SVGEGT. This CDR3 is built from 15 residues. CDR3 residues: CASTPRTSGSAEQFF. DNA for the CDR3: TGTGCCAGCACCCCCAGGACTAGCGGGAGCGCTGAGCAGTTCTTC.

The chain uses TRBV7-2 and TRBJ2-3; 8 nucleotides agree with TRBD2. The germline gives CDR1 SGHTA, CDR2 FQGNSA. J gave up 4 bases and V 4 bases, and 7 bases lay outside the gene matches. The CDR3 contains 15 residues. CDR3 in DNA: TGTGCCAGCAGCTCCCGGACTAGCCCCCCAGATACGCAGTATTTT. Translating gives CASSSRTSPPDTQYF.

This clone was seen only a few times. V is TRBV7-8 and J is TRBJ1-4; D unresolved. This CDR3 region has 14 residues. V lost 2 bases, J lost 7 bases, and 11 bases lay in between. CDR1 and CDR2 (germline): SGHVS, FQNEAQ. The CDR3 coding sequence is TGTGCCAGCAGCTTAAACGGGTTCAGTGAAAAACTGTTTTTT. Translating gives CASSLNGFSEKLFF.